This T cell receptor beta chain stems from a study of regulatory T cells in long-lasting Graves disease. Time point denoted: newly diagnosed GD, antithyroid drugs for less than 3 months. PBMC RNA was the source of the TCR library. To make TCR beta libraries, researchers used iRepertoire HTBI primers and Arm-PCR of CDR3 regions. TCRdb fed the multiplex PCR reads into MiXCR, producing one record per CDR3 protein. Counted here are about 520,000 distinct CDR3 sequences, around 12% occurring once; the ten biggest clones make up about 8.9%. This clonotype was seen a single time. Its antigen is not known. This may be a read error: a much more frequent sequence differs by one nucleotide. The CDR3 is 16 residues long. Germline V gene lookup returns CDR1 LNHDA and CDR2 SQIVND (reference sequence). Losses at the gene ends were 3 bases for V and 2 bases for J; bases not matched to a gene: 6. Study-wide results and limits: The number of shared public clonotypes was higher in persistent patients (about 2,700) than new patients (966).

The same data also went into a second study, on T cells in Graves' hyperthyroidism and ophthalmopathy. From that study: Using the HTBI primer set, a first-round RT-PCR was run on the TCR CDR3. In blood, most of the thyroid clonotypes expanded above 0.001 were also present.

This chain uses TRBV19 with TRBJ1-5, with TRBD1 matching 8 bases. Sequencing used peripheral blood mononuclear cells (PBMCs), obtained at new diagnosis, from a patient treated with antithyroid drugs. This TCR derives from a young woman with Graves disease. The CDR3 region is CASSMAGGLGNQPQHF. The CDR3 DNA is TGTGCCAGTAGTATGGCAGGGGGCTTGGGCAATCAGCCCCAGCATTTT.